The next 12 T cell receptor beta chains were all read from a single sample in a study of blood T cell repertoires in COVID-19. The protocol was immunoSEQ multiplex PCR, while the TCRdb copy is restricted to in-frame clones and leaves out a portion. The data hold some 80,000 clones, with approximately 90% observed a single time. Source material: peripheral blood. These receptors all come from a human donor in a cohort sampled during active COVID-19.

V usage is TRBV5-6 and J usage is TRBJ2-2; the match to TRBD1 covers 8 bases. The J segment lost 0 bases and the V segment lost 4 bases, leaving 2 bases of the junction unmatched. CDR3 length: 15 amino acids. The germline gives CDR1 SGHDT, CDR2 YYEEEE. CDR3 region: CASSLTGANTGELFF. The CDR3 bases are TGTGCCAGCAGCCTGACAGGGGCGAACACCGGGGAGCTGTTTTTT.

This clone was detected once. The chain uses TRBV27 and TRBJ1-2; D possibly corresponds to TRBD1 (6 bases). This CDR3 is 13 amino acids long. Trimming cost V 3 bases and J 3 bases, with 8 bases left between them. Germline assignment: CDR1 MNHEY and CDR2 SMNVEV (reference sequence). Here the CDR3 reads CASSFSGDYGYTF. The CDR3 bases are TGTGCCAGCAGTTTTTCAGGGGACTATGGCTACACCTTC.

This rearrangement joins TRBV11-2 to TRBJ2-5, with 12 bases matching TRBD1. V trimming: 5 bases; J trimming: 5 bases; junction bases outside the gene matches: 15. Germline V gene data show CDR1 as SGHAT and CDR2 as FQNNGV. This CDR3 spans 18 amino acids. The CDR3 DNA follows: TGTGCCAGCAGCCTTAGGGGGGGACAGGGGGCATCGTGGGAGACCCAGTACTTC. The encoded protein is CASSLRGGQGASWETQYF.

This chain connects TRBV3-1 (or the pseudogene TRBV3-2) to TRBJ2-7; TRBD2 matches at 9 bases. The germline V gene has CDR1 LGHDT and CDR2 YNNKEL (reference sequence). This CDR3 is 15 amino acids long. V shed 4 bases and J 0 bases; nucleotides not matched to a gene: 4. As DNA, the CDR3 is TGTGCCAGCAGCCCTAGCGGGGAACTCTCCTACGAGCAGTACTTC. It yields the protein CASSPSGELSYEQYF.

The chain carries TRBV7-9 and TRBJ2-2; possible D gene TRBD1, 5 bases. The germline V gene encodes CDR1 SEHNR and CDR2 FQNEAQ (reference sequence). The V and J ends lost 5 bases and 7 bases respectively, with 17 bases between them. CDR3 length: 15 amino acids. CDR3 bases: TGTGCCAGCAGCCACAAGGGTAGGGGCGGCGGGGAGCTGTTTTTT. Protein: CASSHKGRGGGELFF.

This chain uses TRBV28 with TRBJ2-2, with 10 nucleotides matching TRBD2. CDR3 length equals 16 residues. Trimming at V came to 7 bases and at J to 5 bases, leaving 10 bases not matched to a gene. Germline CDR1 MDHEN, CDR2 SYDVKM. The CDR3 sequence: CASTLPGLAITGELFF. For the CDR3, the DNA is TGTGCCAGCACCCTCCCGGGACTAGCGATAACCGGGGAGCTGTTTTTT. Based on the CDR3 plus reference TRBV28 and TRBJ2-2, the full variable domain is DVKVTQSSRYLVKRTGEKVFLECVQDMDHENMFWYRQDPGLGLRLIYFSYDVKMKEKGDIPEGYSVSREKKERFSLILESASTNQTSMYLCASTLPGLAITGELFFGEGSRLTVL.

There are a few counts of this clone. The rearrangement joins TRBV7-9 to TRBJ1-4; 7 positions match TRBD1. The CDR3 has 14 residues. V shed 2 bases and J 7 bases; nucleotides not matched to a gene: 4. Germline V gene sequence: CDR1 SEHNR, CDR2 FQNEAQ (reference sequence). Here the CDR3 DNA reads TGTGCCAGCAGCTTAAACGCAGGGGGTGAAAAACTGTTTTTT. It codes for CASSLNAGGEKLFF.

J is TRBJ2-3 and V is TRBV7-2; 8 nucleotides align to TRBD1. The CDR3 totals 16 residues. The germline V gene has CDR1 SGHTA and CDR2 FQGNSA. Trimming at V came to 5 bases and at J to 1 base, leaving 8 bases not matched to a gene. The CDR3: CASSEPGQVRTDTQYF. The CDR3 DNA follows: TGTGCCAGCAGCGAGCCGGGACAGGTTCGCACAGATACGCAGTATTTT.

The chain employs TRBV7-9 and TRBJ1-5, with D maybe TRBD1 (6 bases). The CDR3 totals 15 residues. The germline V and J ends were trimmed by 4 bases and 1 base, with 11 bases remaining between them. The germline CDR1 and CDR2 sequences are SEHNR and FQNEAQ (reference sequence). The CDR3 loop reads CASSSGTISNQPQHF. The CDR3 nucleotides are TGTGCCAGCAGCTCGGGGACAATAAGCAATCAGCCCCAGCATTTT.

This sequence joins TRBV7-3 and TRBJ2-7; a possible D gene is TRBD2 (5 bases). The CDR3 sequence is 20 residues long. The germline V gene has CDR1 SGHTA and CDR2 FQGTGA. Trimming pared 5 bases from V and 1 base from J, leaving 30 bases between. CDR3 sequence reads: CASSPPRLAGFNRRSYEQYF. The CDR3, as DNA: TGTGCCAGCAGCCCCCCCCGGCTAGCCGGCTTTAATCGAAGGTCCTACGAGCAGTACTTC.

The chain has TRBV2 and TRBJ2-2, with TRBD2 identical over 7 bases. There are 15 residues in the CDR3. The trim removed 5 bases at V and 5 bases at J, leaving 8 bases unmatched. In germline, CDR1 is SNHLY, CDR2 FYNNEI. The CDR3 DNA sequence: TGTGCCAGCAGTCAAAGCGGGATAGTAACCGGGGAGCTGTTTTTT. Residues: CASSQSGIVTGELFF.

The rearrangement uses TRBV9 and TRBJ2-7; 7 bases are shared with TRBD1. The V gene end was trimmed by 0 bases and the J gene end by 2 bases; junction bases not matched to a gene: 17. The CDR3 extends over 19 amino acids. Germline lookup yields CDR1 SGDLS and CDR2 YYNGEE. The CDR3 spells CASSVGAETPGTVTYEQYF. The DNA of the CDR3 is TGTGCCAGCAGCGTAGGAGCGGAAACCCCCGGGACAGTGACCTACGAGCAGTACTTC. The variable domain in full, completed from reference TRBV9 and TRBJ2-7, reads DSGVTQTPKHLITATGQRVTLRCSPRSGDLSVYWYQQSLDQGLQFLIQYYNGEERAKGNILERFSAQQFPDLHSELNLSSLELGDSALYFCASSVGAETPGTVTYEQYFGPGTRLTVT.